The sequence of this T cell receptor beta chain was determined in a study of spatial heterogeneity in lung cancer. Across the whole study: Each unique TCR and UMI combination was seen more than ten times on average in raw reads. Study findings and constraints: In blood, ubiquitous expanded tumor TCRs appeared more at resection than follow-up.

All TCR cDNA molecules were individually tagged with a unique molecular identifier. From the 5' RACE reads, TCRdb called clonotypes with MiXCR, one entry per CDR3 protein. There are fewer than 40,000 distinct CDR3 sequences in the sample; 6% to 8% occur only once, and approximately 30% lies in the top ten. This clonotype was seen a few times. The antigen remains undetermined. Time point indicated: sample taken at primary tumor resection. The sequenced material consisted of unsorted whole RNA from tumor, nontumor lung or frozen PBMC. The 70 or so donors had untreated early-stage non-small cell lung cancer. Trimming took 5 bases from V and 5 from J, leaving 7 bases between them. The CDR3 is made up of 12 amino acids. The germline CDR1 and CDR2 sequences are SNHLY and FYNNEI.

The rearrangement joins TRBV2 to TRBJ2-1; no firm D call. The sequence came from a male donor with early-stage non-small cell lung cancer. Sequencing was performed on PBMCs, taken at surgery. The CDR3 region has the DNA TGTGCCAGCAGTCCTTTAGACAATGAGCAGTTCTTC. This codes for CASSPLDNEQFF. Full variable domain (remainder filled in from reference TRBV2 and TRBJ2-1): EPEVTQTPSHQVTQMGQEVILRCVPISNHLYFYWYRQILGQKVEFLVSFYNNEISEKSEIFDDQFSVERPDGSNFTLKIRSTKLEDSAMYFCASSPLDNEQFFGPGTRLTVL.